Listed below are T cell receptor beta chains from one sample, sequenced in a study of technical replicates of blood from a handful of donors. The protocol was immunoSEQ multiplex PCR, while the TCRdb copy is restricted to in-frame clones and leaves out a portion. The profile shows 45,000 to 55,000 clones, about 96% of them singletons. Material for sequencing was T cells isolated from PBMCs. The origin of the receptors is a human donor in good health. The CDR3 runs from the conserved cysteine through the conserved F or W. Clone size is shown for a subset of rows, as once, few, many or a class of expanded clone.

v_call	j_call	clone_size	cdr3_aa
TRBV21-1	TRBJ2-4	.	CASSKWTGYAKNIQYF
TRBV30	TRBJ1-1	.	CAWSVPRATEAFF
TRBV10-2	TRBJ2-7	.	CASTIGTNAYEQYF
TRBV30	TRBJ2-7	.	CAWSEGQGKYEQYF
TRBV4-1	TRBJ1-5	.	CASSLTGNQPQHF
TRBV18	TRBJ2-7	.	CASSTLTDGIYYEQYF
TRBV11-2	TRBJ2-3	.	CASSLLGGTSTDTQYF
TRBV4-1	TRBJ2-7	.	CASSLRLAGEYSYEQYF
TRBV7-3	TRBJ1-2	.	CASSLTGTGGGYTF
TRBV30	TRBJ2-3	.	CAWSGRDTQYF
TRBV6-1	TRBJ1-2	.	CASSAQANYGYTF
TRBV11-1	TRBJ2-1	.	CASSLGNAGFNEQFF
TRBV29-1	TRBJ1-6	once	CRLTTGRNSPLHF
TRBV10-3	TRBJ2-7	.	CAISGERAGEQYF
TRBV6-1	TRBJ1-2	.	CASKGQGDGYTF
TRBV11-2	TRBJ2-3	.	CASSLERQREEAQYF
TRBV4-1	TRBJ2-7	.	CASSQEVSLHTYEQYF
TRBV28	TRBJ2-1	.	CASNTGGYNEQFF
TRBV6-7	TRBJ1-3	once	CASSSHLGIRDRSEWSSGNTIYF
TRBV5-6	TRBJ2-1	.	CASSFRDRANEQFF
TRBV6-5	TRBJ1-2	.	CASSRTGIGYTF
TRBV9	TRBJ2-4	.	CASSVDIGGNIQYF
TRBV27	TRBJ1-2	.	CASALEGGYGYTF
TRBV6-5	TRBJ2-1	.	CASSYSIDNEQFF
TRBV29-1	TRBJ2-2	.	CSVGQLNTGELFF
TRBV7-6	TRBJ2-7	.	CASGEGQEPYEQYF
TRBV5-1	TRBJ2-7	once	CASSSGQGDYEQYF
TRBV4-2	TRBJ2-7	once	CASSQGAQTLYEQYF
TRBV6-1	TRBJ1-3	.	CASSEMTEEIPGNTIYF
TRBV21-1	TRBJ1-4	.	CASSKERGQVPNEKLFF
TRBV2	TRBJ2-7	.	CASDEGSSYEQYF
TRBV27	TRBJ1-1	.	CASSLKGVNTEAFF
TRBV5-4	TRBJ2-3	.	CASSPNPTGTGDTQYF
TRBV11-2	TRBJ2-7	.	CASSLASGSYEQYF
TRBV11-3	TRBJ2-1	.	CASSPGTLSEEEQFF
TRBV11-2	TRBJ2-1	.	CASSSGLAGMNEQFF
TRBV25-1	TRBJ1-1	once	CASSEYSWGRDTEAFF
TRBV5-6	TRBJ2-5	.	CASSTGLAEGETQYF